This T cell receptor beta chain appears in the sequencing data of a study of Ad26.COV2.S vaccination and SARS-CoV-2 variants. The study, taken as a whole, reports: CD8+ and CD4+ T cells specific for spike reportedly responded with substantial breadth after vaccination. Estimates derived from TCR breadth and depth analyses may have underestimated total T cell responses.

Method: immunoSEQ multiplex PCR; TCRdb's copy keeps in-frame clones and lacks some. The sample holds over 400,000 clones, 90% seen once. The CDR3 loop spans 15 amino acids. V was shortened by 7 bases and J by 2 bases, with 17 bases between the two germline ends. The germline gives CDR1 SGHTA, CDR2 FQGNSA. Points on this clone: The antigen remains undetermined.

Treatment: 15 to 20 received Ad26.COV2.S at low or high dose, single or two shots; roughly five received placebo; per-sample allocation not given. It was on day 63 after the first vaccine or placebo injection that samples were taken. The source of this sequence is a person aged 18-65 years who received the Ad26.COV2.S COVID-19 vaccine or a placebo. The chain recombines TRBV7-2 with TRBJ2-5; tentatively, D is TRBD1 or TRBD2 (5 bases each). Source: peripheral blood, taken in a trial of Ad26.COV2.S vaccine versus placebo. The CDR3 sequence: CASTPRERGQETQYF. Here the CDR3 DNA reads TGTGCCAGCACCCCCCGGGAAAGGGGACAAGAGACCCAGTACTTC.